The 17 T cell receptor beta chains listed next were all sequenced from one sample in a study of blood T cell repertoires in COVID-19. The repertoire was sequenced with immunoSEQ multiplex PCR; TCRdb's copy has only in-frame clones and lacks some. The data show 120,000 to 150,000 clones, approximately 88% seen once. Sequenced: PBMCs or T cells enriched from blood (not recorded which). The receptors were sampled from a woman aged 25 to 45 with acute COVID-19.

The chain recombines TRBV19 with TRBJ2-5; the D gene is possibly TRBD1 (6 bases). CDR3 size: 14 residues. V was pared by 6 bases and J by 1 base, with 12 bases between. Germline-derived CDR1 and CDR2 are LNHDA and SQIVND (reference sequence). CDR3: CASSTTGVQETQYF. CDR3 nucleotides: TGTGCCAGTAGCACGACAGGAGTCCAAGAGACCCAGTACTTC.

The rearrangement joins TRBV5-1 to TRBJ2-5, with 8 positions matching TRBD1. J gave up 5 bases and V 4 bases, and 7 bases lay outside the gene matches. The CDR3 runs to 14 residues. Germline values: CDR1 SGHRS, CDR2 YFSETQ. This chain's CDR3 is CASSIGQGLETQYF. As DNA, the CDR3 is TGCGCCAGCAGCATCGGACAGGGATTGGAGACCCAGTACTTC.

The rearrangement links TRBV19 to TRBJ2-1; 11 bases are shared with TRBD2. CDR1 LNHDA and CDR2 SQIVND come from the germline V gene (reference sequence). The trim removed 7 bases at V and 6 bases at J, leaving 11 bases unmatched. The CDR3 has 16 amino acids. The chain's CDR3 is CASTGVLAGVVNEQFF. The CDR3 DNA reads as TGTGCCAGTACCGGTGTACTAGCGGGAGTTGTCAATGAGCAGTTCTTC.

V usage is TRBV4-2 and J usage is TRBJ2-5; 10 positions match TRBD1. With V trimmed by 1 base and J by 4 bases, 6 bases remained unmatched. From germline, CDR1 is LGHNA and CDR2 YNFKEQ. The CDR3 contains 16 residues. CDR3 nucleotide sequence: TGTGCCAGCAGCCAAGCGACAGGGGGCTATGGAGAGACCCAGTACTTC. Translating it yields CASSQATGGYGETQYF.

V usage is TRBV27 and J usage is TRBJ2-1, with a tentative D call TRBD2 (5 bases). The CDR3 has 14 residues. The V end was cut by 6 bases, the J end by 0 bases, with 9 bases between. Germline CDR1 reads MNHEY; CDR2 reads SMNVEV (reference sequence). The CDR3 DNA is TGTGCCAGCAGCGAAGGGAGCTCCTACAATGAGCAGTTCTTC. This codes for CASSEGSSYNEQFF.

The genes are TRBV2 and TRBJ1-5; D is possibly TRBD1 (6 bases). CDR1 and CDR2 (germline): SNHLY, FYNNEI. This CDR3 region has 14 residues. The V and J ends lost 3 bases and 6 bases respectively, with 12 bases between them. DNA of the CDR3: TGTGCCAGCAGTGACGGGACAATAGGTCAGCCCCAGCATTTT. It specifies CASSDGTIGQPQHF.

CDR3 protein: CASSRYSSYEQYF. CDR3 sequence (DNA): TGTGCCAGCAGTCGGTATAGCTCCTACGAGCAGTACTTC. J is TRBJ2-7 and V is TRBV6-5, with D hard to call. The CDR3 has 13 amino acids. V shed 5 bases and J shed 0 bases, with 8 bases lying between them. In germline, CDR1 is MNHEY, CDR2 SVGAGI.

This clone showed up just once. The J gene is TRBJ1-6, the V gene TRBV21-1; TRBD1, as called in the table, went unchecked against the DNA. TRBV21-1 is a known pseudogene. This CDR3 has 16 residues. The CDR3 region has the DNA TGTGCCAGCAGCTCCCCGGAAGACAGGGACAGTGTAGCCCTCCACTTT. This encodes CASSSPEDRDSVALHF.

The chain has TRBV11-1 and TRBJ2-5; TRBD2 matches 9 bases. The CDR3 is 15 amino acids. The germline CDR1 and CDR2 sequences are SGHAT and FQDESV (reference sequence). Trimming took 1 base from V and 1 from J; bases not matched to a gene: 1. The CDR3 sequence: CASSLVLAGQETQYF. The CDR3 coding sequence is TGTGCCAGCAGCTTAGTACTAGCGGGCCAAGAGACCCAGTACTTC.

The rearrangement joins TRBV7-9 to TRBJ2-7; TRBD2 aligns across 13 bases. V was pared by 1 base and J by 7 bases, with 7 bases of the junction left unmatched. The CDR3 totals 16 residues. Germline CDR1 is SEHNR and CDR2 is FQNEAQ (reference sequence). The CDR3 region has the DNA TGTGCCAGCAGCTTAGTCGGGACTAGCGGGATTTGGGAGCAGTACTTC. Translated: CASSLVGTSGIWEQYF.

CDR3 in DNA: TGTGCCAGCATGACGACACCGGCCGATAACTATGGCTACACCTTC. Translated: CASMTTPADNYGYTF. The rearrangement links TRBV19 to TRBJ1-2; D gene ambiguous. The CDR3 has 15 residues. Deletions cut 9 bases from V and 1 base from J, with 18 bases between. Germline CDR1 reads LNHDA; CDR2 reads SQIVND (reference sequence).

V is TRBV6-5 and J is TRBJ1-1; no clear D. The CDR3 runs 13 residues. Trimming removed 3 bases from V and 1 base from J, with 6 bases in between. Germline V gives CDR1 MNHEY, CDR2 SVGAGI. The CDR3 DNA sequence: TGTGCCAGCAGTTATACAGCGAACACTGAAGCTTTCTTT. Its protein product is CASSYTANTEAFF.

V and J are TRBV3-1 (or the pseudogene TRBV3-2) and TRBJ2-3; TRBD2 matches 11 bases. The CDR3 is 17 amino acids. Germline assignment: CDR1 LGHDT and CDR2 YNNKEL (reference sequence). The V and J ends lost 1 base and 4 bases, in that order; junction bases with no gene match: 7. The CDR3 loop is CASSQAPGTSGSDTQYF. The CDR3 nucleotides read TGTGCCAGCAGCCAAGCCCCCGGGACTAGCGGCTCAGATACGCAGTATTTT.

The chain recombines TRBV9 with TRBJ1-1; D remains unclear. This CDR3 contains 13 residues. Germline lookup yields CDR1 SGDLS and CDR2 YYNGEE. V was trimmed by 0 bases and J by 0 bases, leaving 3 bases between them. CDR3 nucleotide sequence: TGTGCCAGCAGCGTAGCGGTGAACACTGAAGCTTTCTTT. Encoded protein: CASSVAVNTEAFF.

The J gene is TRBJ1-6, the V gene TRBV5-1; D not resolved. Trimming pared 0 bases from V and 8 bases from J, leaving 12 bases between. CDR1 is SGHRS, CDR2 YFSETQ, per germline. The CDR3 covers 15 residues. Written as DNA, the CDR3 is TGCGCCAGCAGCTTGGATCCTCAGAGGGATTCACCCCTCCACTTT. This codes for CASSLDPQRDSPLHF. The full variable domain, rest sourced from reference TRBV5-1 and TRBJ1-6, is KAGVTQTPRYLIKTRGQQVTLSCSPISGHRSVSWYQQTPGQGLQFLFEYFSETQRNKGNFPGRFSGRQFSNSRSEMNVSTLELGDSALYLCASSLDPQRDSPLHFGNGTRLTVT.

J is TRBJ1-5 and V is TRBV6-2 or TRBV6-3, with D unclear. Germline V gene sequence: CDR1 MNHEY, CDR2 SVGEGT. V dropped 4 bases and J dropped 5 bases, with 15 bases sitting between them. The CDR3 runs to 15 residues. CDR3: CASSLGRPFDQPQHF. The CDR3 DNA reads as TGTGCCAGCAGTTTAGGCAGGCCTTTCGATCAGCCCCAGCATTTT.

The chain employs TRBV28 and TRBJ1-2; a weak D match, TRBD1 (6 bases). CDR3 size: 14 residues. Germline V gene data show CDR1 as MDHEN and CDR2 as SYDVKM. The V end was cut by 8 bases, the J end by 6 bases, with 19 bases between. The CDR3 sequence is CASGLSGGFDGYTF. For the CDR3, the DNA is TGTGCCAGCGGGTTATCGGGGGGCTTCGATGGCTACACCTTC.